This passage covers 31 T cell receptor beta chains from one sample sequenced in a study of cytomegalovirus exposure and HLA in healthy donors. Researchers ran the PCR with 60 Vbeta and 13 Jbeta primers. The protocol was immunoSEQ multiplex PCR, while the TCRdb copy is restricted to in-frame clones and leaves out a portion. The sample consists of roughly 99,000 clones, roughly 80% of them appearing once. The sequenced sample was PBMCs. The receptor source for this set is a man aged 30 to 45 in good health and CMV-seronegative.

The chain links TRBV29-1 to TRBJ2-5; D may be TRBD1 (6 bases). The CDR3 has 13 residues. The germline gives CDR1 SQVTM, CDR2 ANQGSEA. V dropped 7 bases and J dropped 3 bases, with 15 bases sitting between them. The DNA for the CDR3 is TGCAGCGCTCGAGGGGGTAAGGAAGAGACCCAGTACTTC. Translation gives CSARGGKEETQYF. Looking up the rest from reference TRBV29-1 and TRBJ2-5 gives the full variable domain: SAVISQKPSRDICQRGTSLTIQCQVDSQVTMMFWYRQQPGQSLTLIATANQGSEATYESGFVIDKFPISRPNLTFSTLTVSNMSPEDSSIYLCSARGGKEETQYFGPGTRLLVL.

The chain joins TRBV9 to TRBJ1-1; 8 bases are a match to TRBD1. The germline V gene has CDR1 SGDLS and CDR2 YYNGEE. This CDR3 is 14 amino acids long. Trimming at V came to 3 bases and at J to 0 bases, leaving 1 base not matched to a gene. CDR3 bases: TGTGCCAGCAGCGCAGGGGGCATGAACACTGAAGCTTTCTTT. Its protein is CASSAGGMNTEAFF.

The chain couples TRBV2 to TRBJ2-1; 10 nucleotides agree with TRBD2. Per the germline V gene, CDR1 is SNHLY and CDR2 is FYNNEI. Losses at the gene ends were 8 bases for V and 10 bases for J; bases not matched to a gene: 11. The length of the CDR3 is 14 residues. The CDR3 sequence is CASSSSGGGGEQFF. The CDR3 coding sequence is TGTGCCAGCTCCTCTAGCGGGGGAGGAGGGGAGCAGTTCTTC.

This clone was seen only a few times. The genes are TRBV6-1 and TRBJ1-5, with D perhaps TRBD1 (6 bases). There are 15 residues in the CDR3. The germline CDR1 and CDR2 sequences are MNHNS and SASEGT. Trimming cost V 7 bases and J 2 bases, with 15 bases left between them. The CDR3 DNA reads as TGTGCCAGCACAACCCAGGGGTGGGGCAATCAGCCCCAGCATTTT. Amino acids: CASTTQGWGNQPQHF.

This clone occurred once. The gene calls are TRBV9 and TRBJ1-1; D may be TRBD1 (5 bases). The V gene's germline CDR1 is SGDLS and CDR2 YYNGEE. The CDR3 extends over 15 amino acids. The V end lost 0 bases, the J end lost 4 bases, and 13 bases lay between the germline ends. The DNA of the CDR3 is TGTGCCAGCAGCGTAGGGGGGGGTATCGGCACTGAAGCTTTCTTT. Translation gives CASSVGGGIGTEAFF. Full variable domain (outside the CDR3, taken from reference TRBV9 and TRBJ1-1): DSGVTQTPKHLITATGQRVTLRCSPRSGDLSVYWYQQSLDQGLQFLIQYYNGEERAKGNILERFSAQQFPDLHSELNLSSLELGDSALYFCASSVGGGIGTEAFFGQGTRLTVV.

The sample holds one count of this clone. The chain uses TRBV4-1 and TRBJ2-5, with TRBD2 identical over 8 bases. CDR1 is MGHRA and CDR2 is YSYEKL in the germline V gene. V shed 1 base and J 5 bases; nucleotides not matched to a gene: 6. This CDR3 has 15 amino acids. Here the CDR3 reads CASSQVLAGHETQYF. CDR3 in DNA: TGCGCCAGCAGCCAAGTATTAGCGGGGCACGAGACCCAGTACTTC.

The genes are TRBV7-6 and TRBJ2-5; weak D call: TRBD1 (6 bases). The CDR3 is made up of 14 amino acids. The germline CDR1 and CDR2 sequences are SGHVS and FNYEAQ. V lost 5 bases and J lost 4, with 14 bases in between. In nucleotides, the CDR3 is TGTGCCAGCAGCCTCTTGACAGGCGGAGAGACCCAGTACTTC. This codes for CASSLLTGGETQYF.

The chain combines TRBV14 with TRBJ1-1; TRBD1 might be the D (5 bases). Germline V gene sequence: CDR1 SGHDN, CDR2 FVKESK. CDR3 length: 13 residues. The V gene lost 4 bases and the J gene lost 1 base, with 7 bases spanning the gap. The CDR3 DNA is TGTGCCAGCAGCCTCGACAGGAACACTGAAGCTTTCTTT. This codes for CASSLDRNTEAFF. The whole variable domain, remainder taken from reference TRBV14 and TRBJ1-1, is EAGVTQFPSHSVIEKGQTVTLRCDPISGHDNLYWYRRVMGKEIKFLLHFVKESKQDESGMPNNRFLAERTGGTYSTLKVQPAELEDSGVYFCASSLDRNTEAFFGQGTRLTVV.

The J gene is TRBJ2-7, the V gene TRBV2; TRBD1 is a possible D gene (5 bases). The CDR3 totals 12 residues. Germline V lookup: CDR1 SNHLY, CDR2 FYNNEI. V shed 5 bases and J shed 3 bases, with 8 bases lying between them. For the CDR3, the DNA is TGTGCCAGCAGTAGGACAATCTACGAGCAGTACTTC. This codes for CASSRTIYEQYF.

The chain recombines TRBV7-9 with TRBJ2-1, with a possible D match to TRBD1 (5 bases). Germline CDR1 is SEHNR and CDR2 is FQNEAQ (reference sequence). The V end was cut by 4 bases, the J end by 4 bases, with 14 bases between. This CDR3 is 15 amino acids long. CDR3 coding DNA: TGTGCCAGCAGCTACCGACAGCCCCTATACAATGAGCAGTTCTTC. Its protein product is CASSYRQPLYNEQFF.

J is TRBJ1-1 and V is TRBV18; D ambiguous. V was shortened by 0 bases and J by 4 bases, with 6 bases between the two germline ends. Germline V gives CDR1 KGHSH, CDR2 LQKENI. CDR3 size: 13 residues. The CDR3 DNA is TGTGCCAGCTCACCACCCTTGTCCACTGAAGCTTTCTTT. Residues: CASSPPLSTEAFF.

The rearrangement links TRBV5-1 to TRBJ2-7; 10 bases fit TRBD1. V shed 4 bases, J shed 3 bases, and the junction held 4 bases outside the gene matches. The CDR3 is made up of 14 amino acids. Germline V gives CDR1 SGHRS, CDR2 YFSETQ. The CDR3 bases are TGCGCCAGCAGCACCGGGACAGGGGTCTACGAGCAGTACTTC. It translates to CASSTGTGVYEQYF.

The genes are TRBV9 and TRBJ2-4, with D unclear. The V end lost 4 bases, the J end lost 5 bases, and 13 bases lay between the germline ends. The CDR3 is 14 amino acids. CDR1 is SGDLS and CDR2 is YYNGEE in the germline V gene. The CDR3 protein is CASSTDPWENIQYF. The CDR3 DNA follows: TGTGCCAGCAGCACAGACCCGTGGGAAAACATTCAGTACTTC. The full variable domain, its missing parts supplied by reference TRBV9 and TRBJ2-4, is DSGVTQTPKHLITATGQRVTLRCSPRSGDLSVYWYQQSLDQGLQFLIQYYNGEERAKGNILERFSAQQFPDLHSELNLSSLELGDSALYFCASSTDPWENIQYFGAGTRLSVL.

The chain carries TRBV6-4 and TRBJ2-2; 9 nucleotides align to TRBD2. Germline CDR1 MRHNA, CDR2 SNTAGT. With 2 bases clipped from V and 4 bases from J, the junction kept 2 bases outside the gene matches. The CDR3 extends over 15 amino acids. For the CDR3, the DNA is TGTGCCAGCAGTGACGCGGGGGGGAGCACCGGGGAGCTGTTTTTT. This gives the protein CASSDAGGSTGELFF.

The DNA of the CDR3 is TGTGCCAGCAATCTAAGGGGGGGGATCACTGAAGCTTTCTTT. It translates to CASNLRGGITEAFF. This sequence joins TRBV28 and TRBJ1-1; weak D call: TRBD1 (6 bases). The germline V gene encodes CDR1 MDHEN and CDR2 SYDVKM. The CDR3 has 14 amino acids. V was trimmed by 7 bases and J by 4 bases, leaving 16 bases between them.

The J gene is TRBJ2-4, the V gene TRBV19; D unresolved. The V gene's germline CDR1 is LNHDA and CDR2 SQIVND (reference sequence). The germline V and J ends were trimmed by 5 bases and 6 bases, with 8 bases remaining between them. This CDR3 is built from 12 residues. The CDR3 DNA is TGTGCCAGTAGTTATGGCGGAAACATTCAGTACTTC. Translated, it gives CASSYGGNIQYF.

The J gene is TRBJ2-7, the V gene TRBV5-4; maybe TRBD2 (7 bases). Germline-derived CDR1 and CDR2 are SGHNT and YYREEE (reference sequence). The CDR3 contains 16 residues. Trimming took off 7 bases at V and 5 bases at J, with 25 bases between the two ends. This CDR3 reads CASFKKGGESENEQYF. DNA for the CDR3: TGTGCCAGCTTCAAAAAGGGGGGGGAATCGGAAAACGAGCAGTACTTC.

This chain connects TRBV2 to TRBJ2-3; 16 bases map to TRBD2. The CDR3 is 17 amino acids. Germline CDR1 reads SNHLY; CDR2 reads FYNNEI. V dropped 11 bases and J dropped 6; count of bases not matched to a gene: 14. The CDR3, as DNA: TGTGCCGGAAGGGGACTAGCGGGGGGGATAGCATGGGATACGCAGTATTTT. This gives the protein CAGRGLAGGIAWDTQYF. The variable domain in full, completed from reference TRBV2 and TRBJ2-3, reads EPEVTQTPSHQVTQMGQEVILRCVPISNHLYFYWYRQILGQKVEFLVSFYNNEISEKSEIFDDQFSVERPDGSNFTLKIRSTKLEDSAMYFCAGRGLAGGIAWDTQYFGPGTRLTVL.

This clone was seen just once. This chain uses TRBV19 with TRBJ1-2, with TRBD1 identical over 9 bases. J was trimmed by 0 bases and V by 6 bases; bases with no gene match: 2. This CDR3 has 14 residues. Germline V gives CDR1 LNHDA, CDR2 SQIVND (reference sequence). CDR3 amino acids: CASRDRGSNYGYTF. In DNA form, the CDR3 reads TGTGCCAGTAGGGACAGGGGATCTAACTATGGCTACACCTTC.

This clone came up once. The chain employs TRBV7-6 and TRBJ2-1; 9 bases are a match to TRBD1. Germline-derived CDR1 and CDR2 are SGHVS and FNYEAQ. The CDR3 has 16 residues. V lost 5 bases to trimming and J lost 6 bases; unmatched junction nucleotides: 11. The CDR3 loop is CASSITPGQGGNEQFF. CDR3 DNA: TGTGCCAGCAGCATAACCCCGGGACAGGGTGGCAATGAGCAGTTCTTC.

CDR3 DNA sequence: TGCGCCAGCAGCGTCTCGGGGGGCACTAACTATGGCTACACCTTC. This encodes CASSVSGGTNYGYTF. This rearrangement joins TRBV5-1 to TRBJ1-2, with D possibly matching TRBD1 (6 bases). This CDR3 is 15 amino acids long. Germline assignment: CDR1 SGHRS and CDR2 YFSETQ. The germline V and J ends were trimmed by 4 bases and 0 bases, with 13 bases remaining between them.

V is TRBV15 and J is TRBJ2-1, with D possibly being TRBD1 (6 bases). The CDR3 loop spans 14 amino acids. With 5 bases removed from V and 7 bases from J, the gap between germline ends came to 15 bases. Germline V lookup: CDR1 LNHNV, CDR2 YYDKDF (reference sequence). CDR3 sequence reads: CATSPLTGKNEQFF. CDR3 in DNA: TGTGCCACCAGCCCGCTAACAGGGAAGAATGAGCAGTTCTTC.

The gene calls are TRBV6-5 and TRBJ1-2; a weak D match, TRBD1 (5 bases). This CDR3 comprises 11 residues. The ends were cut back, 10 bases at V and 8 bases at J, with 14 bases in the middle. Germline V CDR1 and CDR2: MNHEY, SVGAGI. CDR3 amino acids: CATYGGVGYTF. The CDR3 DNA sequence: TGTGCCACCTACGGGGGGGTCGGCTACACCTTC.

DNA for the CDR3: TGTGCCAGCGTAAAACGGGGACTAGCGGGAGTGGAGCAGTTCTTC. Residues: CASVKRGLAGVEQFF. The chain uses TRBV14 and TRBJ2-1; 14 nucleotides agree with TRBD2. The length of the CDR3 is 15 residues. V shed 8 bases, J shed 10 bases, and the junction held 10 bases outside the gene matches. CDR1 SGHDN and CDR2 FVKESK come from the germline V gene.

This chain uses TRBV2 with TRBJ2-4; maybe TRBD1 (7 bases). The germline V and J ends were trimmed by 0 bases and 8 bases, with 14 bases remaining between them. The V gene's germline CDR1 is SNHLY and CDR2 FYNNEI. There are 15 residues in the CDR3. In DNA, the CDR3 is TGTGCCAGCAGTGAAGCCGACAGGGACTCGGACATTCAGTACTTC. It translates to CASSEADRDSDIQYF.

This rearrangement joins TRBV6-1 to TRBJ1-2; no reliable D call. Germline V CDR1 and CDR2: MNHNS, SASEGT. The ends were cut back, 6 bases at V and 5 bases at J, with 10 bases in the middle. The CDR3 has 12 amino acids. The DNA for the CDR3 is TGTGCCAGCAGGCGGGAACAGTATGGCTACACCTTC. This codes for CASRREQYGYTF.

This clone appeared once. The genes are TRBV4-1 and TRBJ2-1, with 9 nucleotides matching TRBD2. This CDR3 spans 18 amino acids. J lost 10 bases, V lost 4 bases, and 20 bases had no gene match. Germline V lookup: CDR1 MGHRA, CDR2 YSYEKL. The CDR3 spells CASSLGLLTSGGDGEQFF. The CDR3, as DNA: TGCGCCAGCAGCCTCGGACTACTGACTAGCGGAGGGGATGGGGAGCAGTTCTTC.

The V and J genes are TRBV30 and TRBJ1-5; 9 bases match TRBD1. This CDR3 is built from 16 residues. Germline V gene lookup returns CDR1 GTSNPN and CDR2 SVGIG (reference sequence). V shed 1 base and J 1 base; nucleotides not matched to a gene: 5. CDR3 protein: CAWSGGQGASNQPQHF. The CDR3 DNA reads as TGTGCCTGGAGTGGGGGACAGGGTGCGAGCAATCAGCCCCAGCATTTT.

The chain uses TRBV9 and TRBJ2-2; no reliable D call. The V gene's germline CDR1 is SGDLS and CDR2 YYNGEE. Trimming pared 0 bases from V and 1 base from J, leaving 7 bases between. The CDR3 length is 15 residues. In DNA, the CDR3 is TGTGCCAGCAGCGTAGTGGGCGAGAACACCGGGGAGCTGTTTTTT. Its protein product is CASSVVGENTGELFF.

The chain uses TRBV7-3 and TRBJ2-1, with 7 bases lining up with TRBD2. CDR1 and CDR2 from the germline V gene are SGHTA and FQGTGA. The CDR3 contains 15 residues. The ends lost 0 bases at V and 7 bases at J; junction bases unmatched: 6. DNA of the CDR3: TGTGCCAGCAGCTTAACGGGCGGGGGAATGAATGAGCAGTTCTTC. Translated: CASSLTGGGMNEQFF.

This clone came up once. The chain links TRBV4-1 to TRBJ2-7; TRBD2 aligns across 8 bases. The CDR3 totals 15 residues. Germline lookup yields CDR1 MGHRA and CDR2 YSYEKL. V was pared by 2 bases and J by 3 bases, with 6 bases of the junction left unmatched. CDR3 amino acids: CASSQPGLVSYEQYF. The CDR3 DNA reads TGCGCCAGCAGCCAACCGGGACTAGTAAGCTACGAGCAGTACTTC.